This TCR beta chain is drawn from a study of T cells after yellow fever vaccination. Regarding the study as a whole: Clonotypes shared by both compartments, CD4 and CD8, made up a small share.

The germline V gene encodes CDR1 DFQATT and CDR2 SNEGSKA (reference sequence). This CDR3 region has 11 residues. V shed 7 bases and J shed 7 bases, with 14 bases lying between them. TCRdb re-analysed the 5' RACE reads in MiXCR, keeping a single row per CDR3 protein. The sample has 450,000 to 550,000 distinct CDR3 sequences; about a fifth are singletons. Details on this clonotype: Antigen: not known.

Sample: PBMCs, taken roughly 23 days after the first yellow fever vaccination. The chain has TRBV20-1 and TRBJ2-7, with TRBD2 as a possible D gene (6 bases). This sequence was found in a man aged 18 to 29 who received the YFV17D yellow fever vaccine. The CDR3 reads CSVAGSDEQYV. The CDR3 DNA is TGCAGTGTTGCGGGATCGGATGAGCAGTACGTC.